A selection of T cell receptor beta chains follows, all from one sample in a study of blood T cell repertoires in COVID-19. This table comes from immunoSEQ multiplex PCR, and its TCRdb copy is limited to in-frame clones, with some not included. The data show around 170,000 clones, about nine tenths seen once. Source material: peripheral blood. The receptors originated from a woman in her 30s with acute or convalescent COVID-19. Each CDR3 is given with its conserved first and last residue. Each record gives: V gene, D gene, J gene, clone size, CDR3 protein, CDR3 DNA. A D gene is named only where the DNA matches it firmly. Only part of the rows carry a size: once, few, many, or a class if the clone is expanded.

V: TRBV7-7
D: .
J: TRBJ1-6
size: .
CDR3: CASSLTGFSPLHF
DNA: TGTGCTAGCAGCTTGACAGGTTTCTCACCCCTCCACTTT

V: TRBV10-1
D: .
J: TRBJ2-3
size: once
CDR3: CASSPGADTQYF
DNA: TGCGCCAGCAGTCCGGGAGCAGATACGCAGTATTTT

V: TRBV6-1
D: TRBD2
J: TRBJ2-7
size: .
CDR3: CASSEVGGEGLYEQYF
DNA: TGTGCCAGCAGTGAAGTCGGGGGGGAGGGCCTGTACGAGCAGTACTTC

V: TRBV5-1
D: .
J: TRBJ1-2
size: .
CDR3: CASSLAADSYGYTF
DNA: TGCGCCAGCAGCTTGGCCGCGGACAGCTATGGCTACACCTTC

V: TRBV5-5
D: .
J: TRBJ2-7
size: .
CDR3: CASSSYYEQYF
DNA: TGTGCCAGCAGCTCTTACTACGAGCAGTACTTC

V: TRBV27
D: .
J: TRBJ2-5
size: .
CDR3: CASSTRTDETQYF
DNA: TGTGCCAGCAGTACTCGGACAGACGAGACCCAGTACTTC

V: TRBV5-1
D: .
J: TRBJ2-1
size: .
CDR3: CASSLEVDTSTGEQFF
DNA: TGCGCCAGCAGCTTGGAGGTCGATACATCCACGGGTGAGCAGTTCTTC

V: TRBV30
D: .
J: TRBJ2-5
size: .
CDR3: CAWSDGQQETQYF
DNA: TGTGCCTGGAGTGATGGACAGCAAGAGACCCAGTACTTC

V: TRBV18
D: TRBD1
J: TRBJ1-5
size: .
CDR3: CASSPRQGAQPQHF
DNA: TGTGCCAGCTCACCTCGACAGGGGGCACAGCCCCAGCATTTT

V: TRBV13
D: .
J: TRBJ2-2
size: .
CDR3: CASLRSGELFF
DNA: TGTGCCAGCCTCCGGTCCGGGGAGCTGTTTTTT

V: TRBV7-8
D: TRBD1
J: TRBJ1-1
size: .
CDR3: CASSKGGLEAFF
DNA: TGTGCCAGCAGCAAAGGGGGCCTTGAAGCTTTCTTT

V: TRBV11-2
D: TRBD2
J: TRBJ2-7
size: .
CDR3: CASSLSSGSQYEQYF
DNA: TGTGCCAGCAGCTTGTCCAGCGGGAGTCAGTACGAGCAGTACTTC

V: TRBV7-2
D: .
J: TRBJ2-1
size: .
CDR3: CASSFTRNEQFF
DNA: TGTGCCAGCAGCTTTACTCGGAATGAGCAGTTCTTC

V: TRBV7-9
D: .
J: TRBJ1-3
size: few
CDR3: CASSHGGVGNTIYF
DNA: TGTGCCAGCAGCCATGGAGGGGTCGGAAACACCATATATTTT

V: TRBV3-1/TRBV3-2
D: .
J: TRBJ2-3
size: .
CDR3: CASSPPGLDTQYF
DNA: TGTGCCAGCAGCCCTCCAGGGTTAGATACGCAGTATTTT

V: TRBV25-1
D: .
J: TRBJ2-5
size: .
CDR3: CASSIGEAQYF
DNA: TGTGCCAGCAGTATAGGAGAGGCCCAGTACTTC

V: TRBV30
D: .
J: TRBJ1-2
size: few
CDR3: CACEGMEDGYTF
DNA: TGTGCGTGTGAAGGGATGGAGGATGGCTACACCTTC

V: TRBV6-5
D: .
J: TRBJ1-6
size: .
CDR3: CASSRQPNSPLHF
DNA: TGTGCCAGCAGTAGACAGCCTAATTCACCCCTCCACTTT

V: TRBV15
D: TRBD2
J: TRBJ2-1
size: .
CDR3: CATRDVRTSGYNEQFF
DNA: TGTGCCACCAGAGACGTACGGACTAGCGGATACAATGAGCAGTTCTTC

V: TRBV4-1
D: TRBD2
J: TRBJ2-1
size: .
CDR3: CASSPSGSSYNEQFF
DNA: TGCGCCAGCAGCCCGAGCGGGAGCTCCTACAATGAGCAGTTCTTC

V: TRBV27
D: .
J: TRBJ2-7
size: .
CDR3: CARKQGISEQYF
DNA: TGTGCCAGAAAACAGGGAATCAGCGAGCAGTACTTC

V: TRBV7-2
D: TRBD2
J: TRBJ2-1
size: .
CDR3: CASSSNGRAPFF
DNA: TGTGCCAGCAGCTCAAACGGGAGGGCCCCGTTCTTC

V: TRBV28
D: .
J: TRBJ1-6
size: once
CDR3: CASTPGFPDSPLHF
DNA: TGTGCCAGCACCCCAGGTTTCCCCGATTCACCCCTCCACTTT

V: TRBV6-1
D: .
J: TRBJ1-1
size: .
CDR3: CASSEWTGEAEAFF
DNA: TGTGCCAGCAGTGAATGGACGGGGGAGGCTGAAGCTTTCTTT

V: TRBV28
D: TRBD1
J: TRBJ1-3
size: .
CDR3: CASRGEDRGISIYF
DNA: TGTGCCAGCAGGGGGGAGGACAGGGGCATTTCCATATATTTT

V: TRBV13
D: .
J: TRBJ2-5
size: .
CDR3: CASSLAGQKEETQYF
DNA: TGTGCCAGCAGCCTCGCGGGACAGAAGGAAGAGACCCAGTACTTC

V: TRBV5-1
D: .
J: TRBJ2-3
size: .
CDR3: CASSAGTSDTQYF
DNA: TGCGCCAGCAGCGCGGGGACTTCAGATACGCAGTATTTT

V: TRBV5-4
D: .
J: TRBJ2-3
size: once
CDR3: CASSEWATDTQYF
DNA: TGTGCCAGCTCTGAGTGGGCCACAGATACGCAGTATTTT

V: TRBV4-1
D: .
J: TRBJ1-1
size: once
CDR3: CASSQVLQRGTEAFF
DNA: TGCGCCAGCAGCCAAGTGCTTCAACGGGGCACTGAAGCTTTCTTT

V: TRBV5-5
D: .
J: TRBJ2-3
size: once
CDR3: CASSVSGSTDTQYF
DNA: TGTGCCAGCAGCGTGAGCGGGAGCACAGATACGCAGTATTTT

V: TRBV6-5
D: .
J: TRBJ1-1
size: .
CDR3: CASSLIGNTEAFF
DNA: TGTGCCAGCAGCCTAATTGGGAACACTGAAGCTTTCTTT

V: TRBV6-2/TRBV6-3
D: .
J: TRBJ1-6
size: .
CDR3: CASSLLAPGDSPLHF
DNA: TGTGCCAGCAGCCTTCTGGCTCCGGGTGATTCACCCCTCCACTTT

V: TRBV15
D: .
J: TRBJ2-1
size: .
CDR3: CATSSFERNYNEQFF
DNA: TGTGCCACCAGCAGTTTCGAGCGGAACTACAATGAGCAGTTCTTC

V: TRBV11-2
D: .
J: TRBJ2-1
size: once
CDR3: CASSSPLGRLSAYNEQFF
DNA: TGTGCCAGCAGCTCGCCCCTTGGGCGCCTATCAGCCTACAATGAGCAGTTCTTC

V: TRBV28
D: .
J: TRBJ1-5
size: .
CDR3: CASQDYSNQPQHF
DNA: TGTGCCTCTCAGGACTATAGCAATCAGCCCCAGCATTTT

V: TRBV19
D: .
J: TRBJ1-5
size: .
CDR3: CASSTTGLNQPQHF
DNA: TGTGCCAGTAGTACGACAGGTCTGAATCAGCCCCAGCATTTT

V: TRBV3-1/TRBV3-2
D: .
J: TRBJ1-6
size: once
CDR3: CASSQQGIGSPLHF
DNA: TGTGCCAGCAGCCAACAGGGGATTGGTTCACCCCTCCACTTT

V: TRBV12-3/TRBV12-4
D: .
J: TRBJ1-2
size: .
CDR3: CASSSTGYGYTF
DNA: TGTGCCAGCAGCAGTACAGGTTATGGCTACACCTTC

V: TRBV19
D: TRBD1
J: TRBJ1-2
size: many
CDR3: CASSLRDRGGYTF
DNA: TGTGCCAGTAGTCTCCGGGACAGGGGTGGCTACACCTTC

V: TRBV25-1
D: TRBD2
J: TRBJ2-1
size: .
CDR3: CASRGTSSEQFF
DNA: TGTGCCAGCCGTGGGACTAGCAGTGAGCAGTTCTTC

V: TRBV7-9
D: .
J: TRBJ1-2
size: once
CDR3: CASSLVGASYGYTF
DNA: TGTGCCAGCAGCTTAGTGGGGGCGAGTTATGGCTACACCTTC

V: TRBV18
D: TRBD2
J: TRBJ2-1
size: .
CDR3: CASSPASGSRNEQFF
DNA: TGTGCCAGCTCACCCGCTAGCGGGAGTCGGAATGAGCAGTTCTTC

V: TRBV20-1
D: .
J: TRBJ1-2
size: .
CDR3: CSATGSYGYTF
DNA: TGCAGTGCCACCGGTTCCTATGGCTACACCTTC

V: TRBV19
D: TRBD2
J: TRBJ2-3
size: .
CDR3: CASSHPTSGDTQYF
DNA: TGTGCCAGTAGTCATCCGACTAGCGGGGATACGCAGTATTTT

V: TRBV28
D: TRBD2
J: TRBJ2-7
size: .
CDR3: CASSSASGSPYEQYF
DNA: TGTGCCAGCAGTTCAGCTAGCGGGAGCCCCTACGAGCAGTACTTC

V: TRBV28
D: TRBD2
J: TRBJ2-1
size: .
CDR3: CASSPGLAGGGEFF
DNA: TGTGCCAGCAGCCCGGGACTAGCGGGAGGGGGGGAGTTCTTC

V: TRBV9
D: TRBD1
J: TRBJ1-2
size: .
CDR3: CASSTRQGANYGYTF
DNA: TGTGCCAGCAGCACCCGACAGGGGGCTAACTATGGCTACACCTTC

V: TRBV7-9
D: .
J: TRBJ2-4
size: .
CDR3: CASSLYRGTQYF
DNA: TGTGCCAGCAGCTTATATAGAGGCACCCAGTACTTC

V: TRBV24-1
D: .
J: TRBJ2-1
size: .
CDR3: CATSDFPRDEQFF
DNA: TGTGCCACCAGTGATTTCCCGAGGGATGAGCAGTTCTTC

V: TRBV5-1
D: .
J: TRBJ2-7
size: .
CDR3: CASSSGLAVYEQYF
DNA: TGCGCCAGCAGTTCCGGCCTAGCCGTATACGAGCAGTACTTC

V: TRBV19
D: .
J: TRBJ2-1
size: few
CDR3: CASTGPLRDNEQFF
DNA: TGTGCCAGTACCGGACCCTTGAGGGACAATGAGCAGTTCTTC

V: TRBV6-6
D: TRBD2
J: TRBJ2-7
size: .
CDR3: CASGLAETYEQYF
DNA: TGTGCCAGCGGCCTAGCGGAGACCTACGAGCAGTACTTC

V: TRBV11-2
D: .
J: TRBJ2-1
size: .
CDR3: CASSLLHPDEQFF
DNA: TGTGCCAGCAGCTTACTTCATCCGGATGAGCAGTTCTTC

V: TRBV18
D: TRBD1
J: TRBJ2-3
size: .
CDR3: CASSPRGSDTQYF
DNA: TGTGCCAGCTCCCCCAGGGGGTCAGATACGCAGTATTTT

V: TRBV15
D: .
J: TRBJ2-2
size: .
CDR3: CATSRDRGLGELFF
DNA: TGTGCCACCAGCAGAGATAGGGGCCTAGGGGAGCTGTTTTTT